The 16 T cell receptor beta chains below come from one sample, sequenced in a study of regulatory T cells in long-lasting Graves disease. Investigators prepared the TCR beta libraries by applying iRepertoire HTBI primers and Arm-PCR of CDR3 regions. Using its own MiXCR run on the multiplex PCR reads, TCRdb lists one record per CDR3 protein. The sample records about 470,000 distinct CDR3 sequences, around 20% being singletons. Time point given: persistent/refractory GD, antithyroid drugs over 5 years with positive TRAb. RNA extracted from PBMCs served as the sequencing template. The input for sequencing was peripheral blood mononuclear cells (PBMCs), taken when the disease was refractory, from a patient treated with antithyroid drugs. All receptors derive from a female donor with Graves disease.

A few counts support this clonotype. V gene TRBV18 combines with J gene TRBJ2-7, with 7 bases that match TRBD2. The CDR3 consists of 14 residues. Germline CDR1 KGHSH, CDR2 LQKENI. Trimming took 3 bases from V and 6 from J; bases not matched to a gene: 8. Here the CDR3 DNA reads TGTGCCAGCTCACCGCGACAAAGGGAGGGCGAGCAGTACTTC. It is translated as CASSPRQREGEQYF.

The CDR3 here is CSVEKIVGTGGLRDEQFF. The CDR3 DNA reads as TGCAGCGTTGAAAAGATTGTTGGGACAGGGGGCTTGAGGGATGAGCAGTTCTTC. The chain is built from TRBV29-1 and TRBJ2-1, with TRBD1 matching 12 bases. Losses at the gene ends were 2 bases for V and 8 bases for J; bases not matched to a gene: 16. Germline CDR1 and CDR2: SQVTM and ANQGSEA. This CDR3 region has 18 residues.

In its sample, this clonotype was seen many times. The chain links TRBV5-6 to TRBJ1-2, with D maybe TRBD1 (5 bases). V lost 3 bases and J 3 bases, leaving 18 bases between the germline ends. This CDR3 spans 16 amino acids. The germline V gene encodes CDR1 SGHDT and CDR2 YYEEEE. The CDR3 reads CASSSTDSTAHYGYTF. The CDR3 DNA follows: TGTGCCAGCAGCTCTACTGACTCGACAGCCCACTATGGCTACACCTTC.

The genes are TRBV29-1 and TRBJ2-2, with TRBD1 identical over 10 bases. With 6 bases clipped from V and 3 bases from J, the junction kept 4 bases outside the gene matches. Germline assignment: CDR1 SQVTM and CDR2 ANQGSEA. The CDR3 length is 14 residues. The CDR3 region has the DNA TGCAGCGTGCGACAGGGGGCCGACACCGGGGAGCTGTTTTTT. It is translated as CSVRQGADTGELFF.

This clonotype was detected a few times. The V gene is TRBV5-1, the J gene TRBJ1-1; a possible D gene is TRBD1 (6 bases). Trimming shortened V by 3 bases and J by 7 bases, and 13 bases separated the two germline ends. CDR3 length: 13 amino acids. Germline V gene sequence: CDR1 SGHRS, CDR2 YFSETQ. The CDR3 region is CASSSRGPGEAFF. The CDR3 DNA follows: TGCGCCAGCAGCTCCAGGGGTCCGGGTGAAGCTTTCTTT.

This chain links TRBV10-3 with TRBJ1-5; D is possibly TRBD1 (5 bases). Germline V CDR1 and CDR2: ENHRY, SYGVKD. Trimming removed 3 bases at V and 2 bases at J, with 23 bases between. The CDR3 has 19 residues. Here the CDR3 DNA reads TGTGCCATCAGTGAAAGAGACCGTGGGGCGCCCCTAGGCAATCAGCCCCAGCATTTT. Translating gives CAISERDRGAPLGNQPQHF.

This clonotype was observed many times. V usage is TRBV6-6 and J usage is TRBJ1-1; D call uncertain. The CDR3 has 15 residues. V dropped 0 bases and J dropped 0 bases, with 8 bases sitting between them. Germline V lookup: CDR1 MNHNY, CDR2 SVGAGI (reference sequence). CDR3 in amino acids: CASSYSTGMNTEAFF. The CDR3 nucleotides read TGTGCCAGCAGTTACTCGACGGGAATGAACACTGAAGCTTTCTTT.

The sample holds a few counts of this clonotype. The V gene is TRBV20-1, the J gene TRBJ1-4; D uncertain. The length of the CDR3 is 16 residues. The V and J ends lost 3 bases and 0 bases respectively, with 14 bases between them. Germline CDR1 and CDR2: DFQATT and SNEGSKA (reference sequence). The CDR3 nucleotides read TGCAGTGCTAGTAGGGCCGGAAGAACAACTAATGAAAAACTGTTTTTT. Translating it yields CSASRAGRTTNEKLFF.

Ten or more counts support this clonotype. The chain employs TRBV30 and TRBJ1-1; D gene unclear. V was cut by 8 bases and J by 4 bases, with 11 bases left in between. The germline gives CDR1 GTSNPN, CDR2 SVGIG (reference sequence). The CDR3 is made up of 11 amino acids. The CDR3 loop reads CALTVGTEAFF. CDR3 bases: TGTGCCCTTACAGTGGGCACTGAAGCTTTCTTT.

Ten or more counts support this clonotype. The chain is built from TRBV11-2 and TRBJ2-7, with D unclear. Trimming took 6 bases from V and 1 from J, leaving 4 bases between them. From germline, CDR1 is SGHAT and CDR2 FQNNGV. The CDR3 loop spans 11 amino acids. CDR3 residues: CASRLSYEQYF. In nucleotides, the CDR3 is TGTGCCAGCAGACTTTCCTACGAGCAGTACTTC.

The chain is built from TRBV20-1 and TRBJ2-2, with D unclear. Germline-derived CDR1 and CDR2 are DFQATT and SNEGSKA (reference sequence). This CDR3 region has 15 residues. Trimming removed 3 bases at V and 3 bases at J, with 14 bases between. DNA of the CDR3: TGCAGTGCTAGGACGCTACTTAACTACACCGGGGAGCTGTTTTTT. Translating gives CSARTLLNYTGELFF.

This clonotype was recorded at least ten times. The CDR3 coding sequence is TGTGCCAGCAGTGAACAGGCAGGACACGAGCAGTACTTC. Its translation: CASSEQAGHEQYF. The J gene is TRBJ2-7, the V gene TRBV2, with unresolved D. Between the trimmed V and J ends, which lost 2 bases and 5 bases, there was a span of 10 bases. Germline CDR1 is SNHLY and CDR2 is FYNNEI. This CDR3 comprises 13 residues. The whole variable domain, filled in from reference TRBV2 and TRBJ2-7, reads EPEVTQTPSHQVTQMGQEVILRCVPISNHLYFYWYRQILGQKVEFLVSFYNNEISEKSEIFDDQFSVERPDGSNFTLKIRSTKLEDSAMYFCASSEQAGHEQYFGPGTRLTVT.

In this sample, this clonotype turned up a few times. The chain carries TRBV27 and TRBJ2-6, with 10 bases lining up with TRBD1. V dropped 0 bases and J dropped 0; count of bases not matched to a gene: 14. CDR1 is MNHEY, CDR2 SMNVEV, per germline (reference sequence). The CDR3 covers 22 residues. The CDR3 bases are TGTGCCAGCAGTTTATCAGTTGGGAGATGGGACAGGGGAAACTCTGGGGCCAACGTCCTGACTTTC. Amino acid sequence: CASSLSVGRWDRGNSGANVLTF.

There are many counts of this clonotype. The CDR3 loop reads CATSAKPGQFQETQYF. The CDR3 bases are TGTGCCACCAGTGCTAAACCCGGACAGTTCCAAGAGACCCAGTACTTC. The V call is TRBV24-1, the J call TRBJ2-5; TRBD1 might be the D (6 bases). The V and J ends lost 5 bases and 1 base respectively, with 16 bases between them. The CDR3 is 16 amino acids. Germline CDR1 reads KGHDR; CDR2 reads SFDVKD.

CDR3 sequence: CASSPLRGRTEAFF. As DNA, the CDR3 is TGTGCCAGCAGCCCCCTCCGGGGAAGGACTGAAGCTTTCTTT. The chain links TRBV13 to TRBJ1-1; D call uncertain. Germline V gene data show CDR1 as PRHDT and CDR2 as FYEKMQ (reference sequence). Trimming left V 5 bases short and J 5 bases short, with 15 bases between. The CDR3 totals 14 residues.

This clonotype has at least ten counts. The DNA of the CDR3 is TGTGCCAGCAGCCAAGATCTTCTGCACCACGAGCAGTACTTC. The encoded protein is CASSQDLLHHEQYF. This chain uses TRBV3-1 with TRBJ2-7; D not resolved. The CDR3 runs to 14 residues. The germline CDR1 and CDR2 sequences are LGHDT and YNNKEL (reference sequence). V was clipped by 0 bases and J by 5 bases, with 11 bases between them.